This T cell receptor (beta chain) was documented in a study of regulatory T cells in long-lasting Graves disease (dated by TCRdb to the early 2020s). Regarding the research as a whole: Persistent Graves' disease meant more than 5 years of antithyroid drug treatment with TSH receptor autoantibodies that stayed positive. Peripheral blood TCR sequencing and RNA sequencing compared persistent Graves' disease patients with newly diagnosed Graves' disease patients. The study was registered as a clinical trial and conducted in China. A total of 35 or so samples were covered by TCR sequencing, comprising some 13 persistent and about 20 newly diagnosed Graves' disease patients. In the clinical cohort, patients with persistent Graves' disease had used antithyroid drugs for an average of about 9.4 years.

This clonotype appeared a few times. The antigen this receptor binds is unknown. Base qualities are not provided; no much larger clone lies one nucleotide away. Broader findings and caveats from the paper: Sequencing and analysis were limited to the TCR beta chain. The small sample size was acknowledged by the authors as a limitation that may reduce accuracy. Patients with persistent disease shared more public clonotypes (fewer than 3,000) than newly diagnosed patients did (around 930). The study examined only peripheral blood because the primary lesion, thyroid tissue, could not be accessed. TRBV28, TRBJ1-2 and TRBJ2-5 were preferentially used in persistent disease, while TRBV20-1 and TRBJ2-1 were favored in newly diagnosed disease. Persistent Graves' disease patients showed lower TCR Shannon entropy and fewer highly expanded clones than newly diagnosed patients, suggesting clonal expansion.

The sample's time point, from its label and the paper: persistent/refractory GD, antithyroid drugs over 5 years with positive TRAb. RNA was extracted from PBMCs in TRIzol for both TCR sequencing and RNA sequencing. The diagnosis of Graves' disease followed American Thyroid Association guidelines. Recruitment of patients was carried out at an endocrinology department in Xi'an, China. Each patient gave roughly 8.4 milliliters of peripheral blood, collected in an EDTA anticoagulant tube. Ficoll Paque Plus density gradient separation was used to isolate PBMCs, and no further T cell sorting was done. An Agilent 2100 Bioanalyzer and agarose gel were used to check RNA quality, and a NanoDrop 2000 was used to measure RNA concentration. Reading the germline V gene gives CDR1 SQVTM and CDR2 ANQGSEA. Relative to germline, V is 5 bases shorter and J is 4 bases shorter, with 11 bases between their ends. The CDR3 has 12 amino acids, counting the end cysteine and phenylalanine. The only DNA kept is the CDR3, 36 bases in frame from the first base.

The library relied on multiplex PCR. TCRdb lists the instrument as Illumina HiSeq 4000. To build TCR beta libraries, CDR3 regions were amplified by Arm-PCR using iRepertoire HTBI primers. Before sequencing, the PCR products underwent gel purification. Under the source paper's analysis protocol: Gene usage analysis of CDR3 amino acid clonotypes used the 60 to 80 TRBV and 14 to 15 TRBJ segments found across samples. COPE and FqMerger were used to merge filtered high-quality paired reads into contigs. BLAST was used to align contigs to the IMGT TRBV, TRBD and TRBJ reference genes, and CDR3 was defined following IMGT. Clonotypes above 0.1% frequency were classified as highly expanded clones. Shannon entropy served as the measure of repertoire diversity, while the Gini coefficient captured V-J evenness. A clonotype found in more than one individual was treated as public. Clones were called with MiXCR by TCRdb after fastp trimmed the public reads at Q25, and only in-frame beta chains were retained. Each entry merges the rows of one CDR3 protein and shows their most common DNA and genes. The V and J calls follow TCRdb's processing rather than the paper's. The sample table lists roughly 400,000 distinct CDR3 sequences, roughly 23% of them with a count of one. The ten most abundant clones make up roughly 13% of the sample.

The source of this sequence is a female donor with Graves disease. Here the chain combines TRBV29-1 and TRBJ2-5, with an unclear D gene assignment. The sequences come from peripheral blood mononuclear cells (PBMCs), collected when the disease was refractory, from a patient treated with antithyroid drugs. The CDR3 corresponds to CSVSDIGETQYF. The DNA sequence follows: TGCAGCGTTTCCGACATAGGAGAGACCCAGTACTTC.